The rows below give T cell receptor beta chains drawn from one sample of a study of T cell responses to AZD1222 COVID-19 vaccine. Here immunoSEQ multiplex PCR was the method, and the copy in TCRdb shows in-frame clones only, minus some. This table holds about 110,000 clones, around 92% found once. The sample consisted of peripheral blood, taken 28 days after the second AZD1222 dose. The source of these receptors is an adult who received the AZD1222 COVID-19 vaccine. The CDR3 runs from the conserved cysteine through the conserved F or W. D genes are given only for firm matches. Some rows mark clone size as missing; the rest say once, few, many or name a class of expanded clone.

>NA|TRBV15|TRBJ1-5|NA
TGTGCCACCAGCAGAGAAGGGTCGGGGGGCCGTCAGCCCCAGCATTTT
CATSREGSGGRQPQHF
>TRBD1|TRBV6-4|TRBJ1-2|once
TGTGCCAGCAGTGAACCGGGACAGAACTATGGCTACACCTTC
CASSEPGQNYGYTF
>NA|TRBV29-1|TRBJ2-7|NA
TGCAGCGTTGAAAGGCAGGGCTACGAGCAGTACTTC
CSVERQGYEQYF
>TRBD1|TRBV15|TRBJ1-6|NA
TGTGCCACCAGCAAACAACAGGGGGTATATTCACCCCTCCACTTT
CATSKQQGVYSPLHF
>NA|TRBV6-5|TRBJ2-7|NA
TGTGCCAGCAGTTACCCGGGGGACGAGCAGTACTTC
CASSYPGDEQYF
>NA|TRBV18|TRBJ1-1|NA
TGTGCCAGCTCAGACTCGACGGACACAATGAACACTGAAGCTTTCTTT
CASSDSTDTMNTEAFF
>NA|TRBV7-2|TRBJ2-4|NA
TGTGCCAGCAGCACCGCAAACATTCAGTACTTC
CASSTANIQYF
>NA|TRBV5-4|TRBJ1-2|NA
TGTGCCAGCAGAACCCTGGAGGGGAGTTTGGATGGCTACACCTTC
CASRTLEGSLDGYTF
>NA|TRBV5-1|TRBJ2-7|NA
TGCGCCAGCAGCTTAACAGGTAGCTCCTACGAGCAGTACTTC
CASSLTGSSYEQYF
>TRBD1|TRBV5-4|TRBJ1-1|NA
TGTGCCAGCAGCGCCGCGACAGGGGGGGAGACTGAAGCTTTCTTT
CASSAATGGETEAFF
>NA|TRBV28|TRBJ1-6|NA
TGTGCCAGCAGCCCCGAGGGCATGCTTAATTCACCCCTCCACTTT
CASSPEGMLNSPLHF
>TRBD1|TRBV27|TRBJ2-7|NA
TGTGCCAGCACCCTGAGGACAGGGGCCTACGAGCAGTACTTC
CASTLRTGAYEQYF
>TRBD1|TRBV6-5|TRBJ2-7|NA
TGTGCCAGCAGCCACCGGGACAGGGAAGGCTACGAGCAGTACTTC
CASSHRDREGYEQYF
>NA|TRBV6-5|TRBJ2-1|NA
TGTGCCGGACAAACAGGTTACAATGAGCAGTTCTTC
CAGQTGYNEQFF
>TRBD2|TRBV9|TRBJ2-7|NA
TGTGCCAGCAGCCCCAGGACGGGGGGCTACGAGCAGTACTTC
CASSPRTGGYEQYF
>TRBD1|TRBV20-1|TRBJ2-7|once
TGCAGTGCCAGGGACAGGGACGAGCAGTACTTC
CSARDRDEQYF
>TRBD1|TRBV20-1|TRBJ1-5|few
TGCAGTGCTAGTAGGGACAGGACTCAGCCCCAGCATTTT
CSASRDRTQPQHF
>TRBD1|TRBV11-2|TRBJ2-7|NA
TGTGCCAGCAGCCCTATAAATAGGAGGGACAGGGGCTACGAGCAGTACTTC
CASSPINRRDRGYEQYF
>NA|TRBV28|TRBJ1-1|NA
TGTGCCAGCAGCCCTCCCGGGGGGGCGAGAACTGAAGCTTTCTTT
CASSPPGGARTEAFF
>NA|TRBV28|TRBJ1-5|once
TGTGCCAGCAGTATACAGGCTAGCAATCAGCCCCAGCATTTT
CASSIQASNQPQHF
>NA|TRBV7-8|TRBJ1-2|NA
TGTGCCAGCAGCTTAGTGATGGGGGGGTCCGGCTACACCTTC
CASSLVMGGSGYTF
>NA|TRBV27|TRBJ1-1|NA
TGTGCCACCAGGGGCAGGGAGGACACTGAAGCTTTCTTT
CATRGREDTEAFF
>TRBD1|TRBV7-2|TRBJ1-5|NA
TGTGCCAGCAGCTTAGTTGGGACAGGGGTTTATAGCAATCAGCCCCAGCATTTT
CASSLVGTGVYSNQPQHF
>NA|TRBV28|TRBJ2-5|once
TGTGCCAGCAGAAATAGCGGCGCAGGGCAAGAGACCCAGTACTTC
CASRNSGAGQETQYF
>TRBD1|TRBV25-1|TRBJ1-1|once
TGTGCCAGCAGTGAATATCCAGGGGGGGACACTGAAGCTTTCTTT
CASSEYPGGDTEAFF
>NA|TRBV7-9|TRBJ1-1|once
TGTGCCAGCAGCTTAGGAGGCCCGCACACTGAAGCTTTCTTT
CASSLGGPHTEAFF
>TRBD2|TRBV6-5|TRBJ2-3|NA
TGTGCCAGCAGTCTCCGCCAGCGGGGGGGAGATACGCAGTATTTT
CASSLRQRGGDTQYF
>NA|TRBV18|TRBJ1-5|NA
TGTGCCAGCTCACCGGATCGGGACAATCAGCCCCAGCATTTT
CASSPDRDNQPQHF
>TRBD2|TRBV28|TRBJ2-7|NA
TGTGCCAGCAGTTCCCCTAGCGGGAGCTATCGGCAGTACTTC
CASSSPSGSYRQYF
>NA|TRBV7-2|TRBJ2-7|NA
TGTGCCAGCAGCCACAGGAGGCCAAGGGACGAGCAGTACTTC
CASSHRRPRDEQYF
>NA|TRBV5-1|TRBJ1-1|few
TGCGCCAGTACCATGGGGGGAAGCACTGAAGCTTTCTTT
CASTMGGSTEAFF
>NA|TRBV3-1/TRBV3-2|TRBJ2-7|NA
TGTGCCAGCAGCCAATTAGCAGCCTCCTACGAGCAGTACTTC
CASSQLAASYEQYF
>NA|TRBV7-8|TRBJ1-2|NA
TGTGCCAGCAGCTTAGATCTACAGACAACTAACTATGGCTACACCTTC
CASSLDLQTTNYGYTF
>NA|TRBV3-1/TRBV3-2|TRBJ2-7|NA
TGTGCCAGCAGCCCCCCGGGACTTTACGAGCAGTACTTC
CASSPPGLYEQYF
>NA|TRBV5-1|TRBJ2-4|NA
TGCGCCAGCAGCTTGGAGGGGACCAAAAACATTCAGTACTTC
CASSLEGTKNIQYF
>NA|TRBV29-1|TRBJ1-2|NA
TGCAGCGTTGGGGAAGGGGGCTATGGCTACACCTTC
CSVGEGGYGYTF
>NA|TRBV3-1/TRBV3-2|TRBJ2-1|NA
TGTGCCAGCAGCCCAACTGGGCGTCGCTCCTACAATGAGCAGTTCTTC
CASSPTGRRSYNEQFF
>TRBD1|TRBV5-1|TRBJ2-2|NA
TGCGCCAGCAGCTTGGCCTCAATTTTTCAGACAGGGGGCACCGGGGAGCTGTTTTTT
CASSLASIFQTGGTGELFF
>NA|TRBV27|TRBJ1-1|NA
TGTGCCAGCAGTTTTCGGGGGAGCAACACTGAAGCTTTCTTT
CASSFRGSNTEAFF
>TRBD1|TRBV11-2|TRBJ2-6|NA
TGTGCCAGCAGACGACCGGGACAGAGCTCTGGGGCCAACGTCCTGACTTTC
CASRRPGQSSGANVLTF
>NA|TRBV18|TRBJ1-1|NA
TGTGCCAGCTCAACAACGCAACTTGAAGCTTTCTTT
CASSTTQLEAFF
>NA|TRBV7-9|TRBJ1-3|NA
TGTGCCAGCAGCCTGCGGTGGGGGATAGGGGGAAACACCATATATTTT
CASSLRWGIGGNTIYF
>NA|TRBV11-2|TRBJ1-2|few
TGTGCCAGCAGCCGCAGCGTAGGGTTGGGGTATGGCTACACCTTC
CASSRSVGLGYGYTF
>NA|TRBV18|TRBJ2-7|NA
TGTGCCAGCTCACGGGGGGTCGACTACGAGCAGTACTTC
CASSRGVDYEQYF
>NA|TRBV2|TRBJ2-1|NA
TGTGCCAGCAGTGAGGGCAGATTAAATGAGCAGTTCTTC
CASSEGRLNEQFF
>NA|TRBV6-5|TRBJ1-3|NA
TGTGCCAGCAGTTACGGGGTGGAAAACACCATATATTTT
CASSYGVENTIYF
>TRBD1|TRBV3-1/TRBV3-2|TRBJ1-1|once
TGTGCCAGCAGCCATTCAGACAGGGCGAACACTGAAGCTTTCTTT
CASSHSDRANTEAFF
>NA|TRBV10-2|TRBJ1-1|NA
TGCGCCAGCAGTGAGCGAGGGGGAGTAACTGAAGCTTTCTTT
CASSERGGVTEAFF
>TRBD1|TRBV14|TRBJ1-4|NA
TGTGCCAGCAGCCAAGATCTCAGAGGGACAGGGTACCCGACAACTAATGAAAAACTGTTTTTT
CASSQDLRGTGYPTTNEKLFF
>NA|TRBV4-1|TRBJ2-1|NA
TGCGCCAGCAGCCAAGCAGCGGATGAGCAGTTCTTC
CASSQAADEQFF
>NA|TRBV10-3|TRBJ1-5|NA
TGTGCCATCAGTGAGAGTCAGAGCTATAGCAATCAGCCCCAGCATTTT
CAISESQSYSNQPQHF